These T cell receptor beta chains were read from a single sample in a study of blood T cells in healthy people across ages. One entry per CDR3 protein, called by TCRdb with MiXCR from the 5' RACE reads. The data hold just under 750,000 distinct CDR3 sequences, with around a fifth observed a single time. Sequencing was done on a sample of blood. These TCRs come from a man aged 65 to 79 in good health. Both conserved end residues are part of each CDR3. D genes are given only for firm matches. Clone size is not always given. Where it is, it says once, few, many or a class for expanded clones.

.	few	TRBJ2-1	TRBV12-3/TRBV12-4	TGTGCCAGCAGTTTAGCGCAAGGGGGCAGGGGGGGTGAGCAGTTCTTC	CASSLAQGGRGGEQFF
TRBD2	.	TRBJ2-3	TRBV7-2	TGTGCCAGCAGCTTAGTAGCGGGAGAGTCGGATACGCAGTATTTT	CASSLVAGESDTQYF
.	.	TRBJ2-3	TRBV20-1	TGCAGTGCTAGATACGGTTTCGCGCAGTATTTT	CSARYGFAQYF
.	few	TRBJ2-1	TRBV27	TGTGCCAGCAGTTCATGGGGTCGCGGGACCGCGGTCTATGAGCAGTTCTTC	CASSSWGRGTAVYEQFF
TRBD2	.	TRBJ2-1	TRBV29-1	TGCAGCGTGGGACTAGTCGATGAGCAGTTCTTC	CSVGLVDEQFF
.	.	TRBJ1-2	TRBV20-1	TGCAGTGCTGGAGAGGGCGCACAAGCCCTCAACTATGGCTACACCTTC	CSAGEGAQALNYGYTF
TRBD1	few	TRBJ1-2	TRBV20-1	TGCAGTGCCCGGGACAGCACCTATGGCTACACCTTC	CSARDSTYGYTF
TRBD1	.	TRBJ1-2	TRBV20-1	TGCAGTGCTAGCGGTCACAGGGGAGACGGCTACACCTTC	CSASGHRGDGYTF
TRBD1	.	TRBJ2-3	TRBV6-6	TGTGCCAGCAGTTACTCGGACAGGGTCGGAGATACGCAGTATTTT	CASSYSDRVGDTQYF
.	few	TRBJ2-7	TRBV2	TGTGCCAGCAGCGCTAGCGCCTACGAGCAGTACTTC	CASSASAYEQYF
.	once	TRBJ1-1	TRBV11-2	TGTGCCAGCAGCGATCTGGGGGGCGGGAACACTGAAGCTTTCTTT	CASSDLGGGNTEAFF
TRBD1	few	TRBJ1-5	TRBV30	TGTGCCTATAGACAGGGAAATCAGCCCCAGCATTTT	CAYRQGNQPQHF
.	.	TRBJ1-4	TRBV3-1	TGTGCCAGCAGCCAAGATCGGTCCGGACCTAATGAAAAACTGTTTTTT	CASSQDRSGPNEKLFF
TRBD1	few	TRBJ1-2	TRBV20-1	TGCAGTGCTAGAGATGGGACAGGGAGACACTATGGCTACACCTTC	CSARDGTGRHYGYTF
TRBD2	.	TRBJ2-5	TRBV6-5	TGTGCCAGCAAAAAAGCGGGAGGACCTCAAGAGACCCAGTACTTC	CASKKAGGPQETQYF
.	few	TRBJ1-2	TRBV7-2	TGTGCCAGCAGCCCCAAAGGGTCACTCGAGTATGGCTACACCTTC	CASSPKGSLEYGYTF
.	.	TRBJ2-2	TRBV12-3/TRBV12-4	TGTGCCAACGGCAAGGGGGAGTCCGGGGAGCTGTTTTTT	CANGKGESGELFF
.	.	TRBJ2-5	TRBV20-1	TGCAGTGCTATTCTCAGGGGTGGTGGGGAGACCCAGTACTTC	CSAILRGGGETQYF
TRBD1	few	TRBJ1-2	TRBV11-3	TGTGCCAGCAGCTTAACAGGGGGTCCGGATAACTATGGCTACACCTTC	CASSLTGGPDNYGYTF
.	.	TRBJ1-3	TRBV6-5	TGTGCCAGCAGTTACTCGGTAGGGCCTTCTGGAAACACCATATATTTT	CASSYSVGPSGNTIYF
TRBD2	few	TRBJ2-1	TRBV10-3	TGTGCCACGGGACTAGCGGACTACAATGAGCAGTTCTTC	CATGLADYNEQFF
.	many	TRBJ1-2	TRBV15	TGTGCCACCAGCAGACAAAGACAGGTGGCGAACTATGGCTACACCTTC	CATSRQRQVANYGYTF
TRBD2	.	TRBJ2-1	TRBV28	TGTGCCAGCAGTTCAGGGAGGGATGAGCAGTTCTTC	CASSSGRDEQFF
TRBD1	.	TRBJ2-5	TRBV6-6	TGTGCCAGCAGTTATTGGGGGACAGGTTGGGAGACCCAGTACTTC	CASSYWGTGWETQYF
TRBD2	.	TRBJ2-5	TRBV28	TGTGCCAGCAGTTCCCCCGGGGGAGGGGTAGTGACCCAGTACTTC	CASSSPGGGVVTQYF
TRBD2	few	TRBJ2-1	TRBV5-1	TGCGCCAGCAGCTTGGCCTTGGCTAGCGGGAGGGGTGAGCAGTTCTTC	CASSLALASGRGEQFF
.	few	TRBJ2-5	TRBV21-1	TGTGCCAGCAGCAAAGCGCGCCCAGCGGGAGTGGGTGAGACCCAGTACTTC	CASSKARPAGVGETQYF
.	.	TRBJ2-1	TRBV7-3	TGTGCCAGCAGCTTAACCCCAAGGGATGAGCAGTTCTTC	CASSLTPRDEQFF
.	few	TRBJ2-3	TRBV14	TGTGCCAGCAGCCAAGATGGGCTAGCAACGGATACGCAGTATTTT	CASSQDGLATDTQYF
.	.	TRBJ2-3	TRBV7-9	TGTGCCAGCAGCGTAGGGGACGGAACCACAGATACGCAGTATTTT	CASSVGDGTTDTQYF
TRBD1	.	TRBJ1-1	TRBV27	TGTGCCAGCAGTTTTTACTCAGGACAGGGGTACACAGTGATCCCTCGACACACTGAAGCTTTCTTT	CASSFYSGQGYTVIPRHTEAFF
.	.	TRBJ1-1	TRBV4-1	TGCGCCAGCAGCCAAGAGCGGGGGGGCAGTACTGAAGCTTTCTTT	CASSQERGGSTEAFF
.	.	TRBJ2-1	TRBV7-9	TGTGCCAGCAGCTTAACGGGACTTCAATCCTACAATGAGCAGTTCTTC	CASSLTGLQSYNEQFF
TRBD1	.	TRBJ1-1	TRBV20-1	TGCAGTGCCAAATGGACAGGGCGAAACACTGAAGCTTTCTTT	CSAKWTGRNTEAFF
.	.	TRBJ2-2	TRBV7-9	TGTTCCAGCATCCCGAGGGTCCCTTTGAACACCGGGGAGCTGTTTTTT	CSSIPRVPLNTGELFF
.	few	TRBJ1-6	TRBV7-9	TGTGCCAGCAGATCCCCGGCGGGGAATTCACCCCTCCACTTT	CASRSPAGNSPLHF
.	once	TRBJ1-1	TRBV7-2	TGTGCCAGCAGCTTAAGAGCCTATCGGGGAGGAGGTCAGTTCACTGAAGCTTTCTTT	CASSLRAYRGGGQFTEAFF
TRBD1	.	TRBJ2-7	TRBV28	TGTACCAGCTCCACCTCCGGGACAGGTGTCTACGAGCAGTACTTC	CTSSTSGTGVYEQYF
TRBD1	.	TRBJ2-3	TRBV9	TGTGCCAGCAGCGTAGGGGAGGGACAGGGGCGAAATACGCAGTATTTT	CASSVGEGQGRNTQYF
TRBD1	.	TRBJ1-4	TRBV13	TGTGCCAGCAGCTTAGGCTGGACAGGGTACGAAAAACTGTTTTTT	CASSLGWTGYEKLFF
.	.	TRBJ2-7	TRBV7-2	TGTGCCAGCAGCTTAGATTTCTCCTACGAGCAGTACTTC	CASSLDFSYEQYF